This TCR beta chain was sequenced for a study of T cells expressing NK-cell markers. Study-level background: Sequencing covered eight donors, seven HCMV-seropositive and one seronegative.

Concerning this clonotype itself: Its cognate antigen is unknown.

With UMIs, 5'RACE template switching was used to make TCR beta cDNA. TCRdb reanalyzed the 5' RACE reads, giving one entry per CDR3 protein sequence and no DNA. The sample spans fewer than 400,000 distinct CDR3 sequences; the ten largest clones claim around 11%. Study-wide points: Expanded clones of NKG2C+ T cells had an unclear HCMV specificity.

Sequences were obtained from blood T cells: a sorted CD56 or NKG2C T cell subset, CD4+ or CD8+ T cells, or bulk PBMC T cells (not recorded which). The TCR was taken from a woman between 50 and 59 years old in good health.

The CDR3 reads CASSLFQAPYNEQFF. The chain employs TRBV27 and TRBJ2-1; TCRdb calls TRBD2, which cannot be checked without DNA. Per the germline V gene, CDR1 is MNHEY and CDR2 is SMNVEV (reference sequence). CDR3 size: 15 residues.